Each of the 24 T cell receptor beta chains below was sequenced from the same sample in a study of blood T cell repertoires in COVID-19. The method was immunoSEQ multiplex PCR; TCRdb's version includes in-frame clones alone and lacks a portion of them. The sample holds more than 65,000 clones, roughly 91% seen once. The sequencing input was peripheral blood. All receptors come from a man aged 45-65 years with active COVID-19.

The chain uses TRBV6-2 or TRBV6-3 and TRBJ1-2; no firm D call. Per germline, CDR1 MNHEY and CDR2 SVGEGT. The V and J ends lost 6 bases and 6 bases respectively, with 11 bases between them. The CDR3 extends over 12 amino acids. CDR3 sequence reads: CASSRRVDGYTF. CDR3 bases: TGTGCCAGCAGCCGCCGGGTGGATGGCTACACCTTC.

The V call is TRBV5-1, the J call TRBJ2-2; TRBD2 matches 11 bases. V lost 4 bases and J lost 1; bases outside the gene matches: 0. The CDR3 has 15 amino acids. Germline-derived CDR1 and CDR2 are SGHRS and YFSETQ. The CDR3, as DNA: TGCGCCAGCAGCCTAGCGGGAGGGAACACCGGGGAGCTGTTTTTT. Translated: CASSLAGGNTGELFF. Looking up the rest from reference TRBV5-1 and TRBJ2-2 gives the full variable domain: KAGVTQTPRYLIKTRGQQVTLSCSPISGHRSVSWYQQTPGQGLQFLFEYFSETQRNKGNFPGRFSGRQFSNSRSEMNVSTLELGDSALYLCASSLAGGNTGELFFGEGSRLTVL.

The chain links TRBV28 to TRBJ2-5, with D tentatively TRBD2 (6 bases). Trimming cost V 9 bases and J 5 bases, with 16 bases left between them. The CDR3 has 13 residues. CDR1 is MDHEN, CDR2 SYDVKM, per germline. The CDR3 nucleotides read TGTGCCAGTACGTCCTCGGGGGAGGAGACCCAGTACTTC. Protein product: CASTSSGEETQYF.

The chain employs TRBV27 and TRBJ2-1; a weak D match, TRBD1 (6 bases). Between the trimmed V and J ends, which lost 4 bases and 3 bases, there was a span of 13 bases. The length of the CDR3 is 15 residues. The germline V gene has CDR1 MNHEY and CDR2 SMNVEV (reference sequence). The DNA for the CDR3 is TGTGCCAGCAGTTACACGAGGGACATCTACAATGAGCAGTTCTTC. Translation gives CASSYTRDIYNEQFF.

The chain has TRBV12-3 or TRBV12-4 and TRBJ2-7; unclear D gene. This CDR3 is built from 13 residues. V was cut by 3 bases and J by 1 base, with 7 bases left in between. CDR3 protein: CASSFVESYEQYF. CDR3 sequence (DNA): TGTGCCAGCAGTTTTGTAGAGTCCTACGAGCAGTACTTC.

The CDR3 DNA sequence: TGCAGCGTAGCTTCCGGACTAGAGACCCAGTACTTC. Residues: CSVASGLETQYF. The chain links TRBV29-1 to TRBJ2-5; a weak D match, TRBD2 (5 bases). Per germline, CDR1 SQVTM and CDR2 ANQGSEA. V gave up 6 bases and J gave up 4 bases, with 12 bases separating them. This CDR3 contains 12 residues.

This chain joins TRBV15 and TRBJ2-2; weak D call: TRBD1 (7 bases). Trimming stripped 2 bases from V and 6 bases from J, with 13 bases between. There are 15 residues in the CDR3. CDR1 and CDR2 (germline): LNHNV, YYDKDF (reference sequence). CDR3 region: CATSRQGGGAGELFF. For the CDR3, the DNA is TGTGCCACCAGCAGACAGGGGGGTGGCGCCGGGGAGCTGTTTTTT.

The gene calls are TRBV28 and TRBJ2-3; D perhaps matches TRBD1 (6 bases). Germline V CDR1 and CDR2: MDHEN, SYDVKM. The CDR3 is made up of 14 amino acids. Trimming stripped 5 bases from V and 1 base from J, with 10 bases between. CDR3 DNA: TGTGCCAGCAGTGATTCAGGGGGCACAGATACGCAGTATTTT. Encoded protein: CASSDSGGTDTQYF.

The rearrangement links TRBV21-1 to TRBJ1-2; no DNA check was done on the table's D call, TRBD1. TRBV21-1 is given as a pseudogene. The CDR3 totals 16 residues. The CDR3: CASIPAGGDINYGYTF. CDR3 bases: TGTGCCAGCATCCCAGCAGGGGGTGATATAAACTATGGCTACACCTTC.

V gene TRBV30 combines with J gene TRBJ1-2; 9 nucleotides align to TRBD1. The length of the CDR3 is 10 residues. Trimming removed 5 bases from V and 11 bases from J; junction bases left unmatched: 3. Per germline, CDR1 GTSNPN and CDR2 SVGIG (reference sequence). Written as DNA, the CDR3 is TGTGCCTGGCTAGGACAGGGGTACACCTTC. This codes for CAWLGQGYTF.

This sequence joins TRBV27 and TRBJ2-4, with D perhaps TRBD2 (5 bases). This CDR3 spans 18 amino acids. Trimming removed 4 bases at V and 5 bases at J, with 24 bases between. CDR1 is MNHEY and CDR2 is SMNVEV in the germline V gene (reference sequence). The DNA of the CDR3 is TGTGCCAGCAGTTCAGAAGGCCCCCGGTGGGGTAGCGAAAACATTCAGTACTTC. It is translated as CASSSEGPRWGSENIQYF.

The genes are TRBV7-6 and TRBJ1-1; D gene ambiguous. Germline lookup yields CDR1 SGHVS and CDR2 FNYEAQ. V was cut by 4 bases and J by 0 bases, with 6 bases left in between. CDR3 length: 13 amino acids. The CDR3 reads CASSYGVNTEAFF. The DNA of the CDR3 is TGTGCCAGCAGCTACGGGGTGAACACTGAAGCTTTCTTT.

The gene calls are TRBV3-1 (or the pseudogene TRBV3-2) and TRBJ1-5; D uncertain. The CDR3 extends over 14 amino acids. Trimming left V 1 base short and J 6 bases short, with 10 bases between. Germline lookup yields CDR1 LGHDT and CDR2 YNNKEL (reference sequence). This CDR3 reads CASSQGAGVQPQHF. The CDR3 DNA is TGTGCCAGCAGCCAAGGGGCCGGGGTTCAGCCCCAGCATTTT.

This clone was found once. V and J are TRBV5-6 and TRBJ2-2; D call uncertain. The V end lost 3 bases, the J end lost 5 bases, and 14 bases lay between the germline ends. This CDR3 spans 15 amino acids. Germline CDR1 reads SGHDT; CDR2 reads YYEEEE. CDR3 nucleotide sequence: TGTGCCAGCAGCTCGATACTACTAATAACCGGGGAGCTGTTTTTT. This encodes CASSSILLITGELFF.

The rearrangement uses TRBV7-9 and TRBJ1-2; 7 nucleotides align to TRBD1. CDR1 is SEHNR, CDR2 FQNEAQ, per germline (reference sequence). With V trimmed by 5 bases and J by 5 bases, 8 bases remained unmatched. The CDR3 sequence is 14 residues long. CDR3 in DNA: TGTGCCAGCAGCCGTCCGGGACAGCCATATGGCTACACCTTC. Amino acids: CASSRPGQPYGYTF.

This clone appeared a few times. The chain uses TRBV27 and TRBJ2-5, with D perhaps matching TRBD2 (5 bases). Germline V CDR1 and CDR2: MNHEY, SMNVEV (reference sequence). V dropped 0 bases and J dropped 2 bases, with 10 bases sitting between them. The CDR3 is 15 residues long. CDR3 nucleotide sequence: TGTGCCAGCAGTTTATCGAGTCCGGGACAAGAGACCCAGTACTTC. This sequence encodes CASSLSSPGQETQYF.

The J gene is TRBJ2-6, the V gene TRBV6-1; D might be TRBD1 (5 bases). This CDR3 has 15 amino acids. The germline V and J ends were trimmed by 3 bases and 0 bases, with 6 bases remaining between them. The germline V gene has CDR1 MNHNS and CDR2 SASEGT. In DNA form, the CDR3 reads TGTGCCAGCAGTGAGGACAACTCTGGGGCCAACGTCCTGACTTTC. The encoded protein is CASSEDNSGANVLTF.

This clone occurred a few times. The CDR3, as DNA: TGTGCCAGCAGCCCTAGACAGGGGAACACCGGGGAGCTGTTTTTT. Protein product: CASSPRQGNTGELFF. V usage is TRBV11-3 and J usage is TRBJ2-2, with 7 positions matching TRBD1. Trimming cost V 5 bases and J 1 base; bases outside gene matches: 4. CDR3 size: 15 residues. Germline loops: CDR1 SGHNT, CDR2 YENEEA.

The chain couples TRBV6-2 or TRBV6-3 to TRBJ2-2; 8 bases are a match to TRBD2. Per germline, CDR1 MNHEY and CDR2 SVGEGT. This CDR3 comprises 16 residues. V gave up 6 bases and J gave up 2 bases; unmatched junction bases: 8. The CDR3, as DNA: TGTGCCAGCAGCCCTCAACTAGCGGCTAACACCGGGGAGCTGTTTTTT. Translating it yields CASSPQLAANTGELFF.

The V gene is TRBV2, the J gene TRBJ1-5, with D possibly being TRBD1 (5 bases). Germline CDR1 reads SNHLY; CDR2 reads FYNNEI. Trimming stripped 8 bases from V and 6 bases from J, with 14 bases between. CDR3 length equals 13 residues. For the CDR3, the DNA is TGTGCCAGCTGGGGGGACGGAGGTCAGCCCCAGCATTTT. It translates to CASWGDGGQPQHF.

The gene calls are TRBV5-6 and TRBJ2-1, with 9 positions matching TRBD2. Germline assignment: CDR1 SGHDT and CDR2 YYEEEE. J lost 9 bases, V lost 0 bases, and 10 bases had no gene match. This CDR3 has 16 residues. This CDR3 is CASSLVGTSPRGEQFF. CDR3 coding DNA: TGTGCCAGCAGCTTGGTGGGGACTAGCCCCCGGGGTGAGCAGTTCTTC. Full variable domain (outside the CDR3, taken from reference TRBV5-6 and TRBJ2-1): DAGVTQSPTHLIKTRGQQVTLRCSPKSGHDTVSWYQQALGQGPQFIFQYYEEEERQRGNFPDRFSGHQFPNYSSELNVNALLLGDSALYLCASSLVGTSPRGEQFFGPGTRLTVL.

This clone was detected once. This rearrangement joins TRBV19 to TRBJ1-5, with D unresolved. The CDR3 extends over 14 amino acids. The V end lost 6 bases, the J end lost 7 bases, and 16 bases lay between the germline ends. Germline loops: CDR1 LNHDA, CDR2 SQIVND (reference sequence). The CDR3 region is CASRREQSGQPQHF. CDR3 in DNA: TGTGCCAGTAGGAGGGAACAATCGGGACAGCCCCAGCATTTT.

CDR3 in DNA: TGCGCCAGCAGCTTGGGACAGCTATACAATGAGCAGTTCTTC. Residues: CASSLGQLYNEQFF. V gene TRBV5-1 combines with J gene TRBJ2-1; possibly TRBD1 for D (5 bases). V was clipped by 0 bases and J by 4 bases, with 8 bases between them. CDR1 SGHRS and CDR2 YFSETQ come from the germline V gene. There are 14 residues in the CDR3.

This chain joins TRBV5-1 and TRBJ2-1; D is perhaps TRBD2 (6 bases). The CDR3 totals 15 residues. Per the germline V gene, CDR1 is SGHRS and CDR2 is YFSETQ. Between the trimmed V and J ends, which lost 0 bases and 8 bases, there was a span of 15 bases. The CDR3 reads CASSLELARGHEQFF. CDR3 DNA: TGCGCCAGCAGCTTGGAACTAGCACGAGGACATGAGCAGTTCTTC.